A selection of T cell receptor beta chains follows, all from one sample in a study of T cells after posttransplantation cyclophosphamide. Measured with immunoSEQ multiplex PCR; TCRdb has only the in-frame clones, and not every one. The sample has about 1,700 clones, none seen only once; the top ten hold roughly 3%. Sample: PBMCs, taken approximately 400 days after allogeneic stem cell transplant with posttransplant cyclophosphamide. The receptors shown here come from a male patient aged 60 to 75 who received an allogeneic stem cell transplant from an unrelated donor, was CMV-positive, and had acute and chronic GVHD. Some of the T cells might come from the graft donor. Both conserved end residues are part of each CDR3. A D gene is named only where the DNA matches it firmly. Size values are once, few and many counts, or a class for expanded clones, and some rows have none.

v_gene	abundance	j_gene	d_gene	CDR3nt	CDR3aa
TRBV4-1	-	TRBJ2-2	-	TGCGCCAGCAGCCAACTCGGACTGGGATCGGGCACCGGGGAGCTGTTTTTT	CASSQLGLGSGTGELFF
TRBV29-1	-	TRBJ1-4	-	TGCAGCGTTCGAAAGGGAGGTAATGAAAAACTGTTTTTT	CSVRKGGNEKLFF
TRBV4-3	many	TRBJ2-1	-	TGCGCCAGCAGCCAAGATAGGGCGGGGTACAATGAGCAGTTCTTC	CASSQDRAGYNEQFF
TRBV4-3	medium-sized	TRBJ1-2	TRBD1	TGCGCCAGCAGGGAAGAGGACAGGACAAACTATGGCTACACCTTC	CASREEDRTNYGYTF
TRBV19	medium-sized	TRBJ2-3	TRBD2	TGTGCCAGTAGTATAGTTAGCGGGAGGGCCGTAGATACGCAGTATTTT	CASSIVSGRAVDTQYF
TRBV5-1	medium-sized	TRBJ1-1	-	TGCGCCAGCAGCTTGGCCAGGGCTGCCACTGAAGCTTTCTTT	CASSLARAATEAFF
TRBV21-1	few	TRBJ1-5	-	TGTGCCAGCAGCAAAGGCGGTAATGGGGAAAGGGTAGCGGGACAGCCCCAGCATTTT	CASSKGGNGERVAGQPQHF
TRBV12-5	many	TRBJ1-1	-	TGTGCTAGTGGTACGGGGGGCTTTGGCACTGAAGCTTTCTTT	CASGTGGFGTEAFF
TRBV11-1	many	TRBJ2-3	TRBD2	TGTGCCAGCAGTCCCGGACTAGCGGCGGGAGGGAGCACAGATACGCAGTATTTT	CASSPGLAAGGSTDTQYF
TRBV19	medium-sized	TRBJ2-5	-	TGTGCCAGCGGGGGGACAGGTCAAGAGACCCAGTACTTC	CASGGTGQETQYF
TRBV12-5	medium-sized	TRBJ2-4	-	TGTGCTAGTGGGGAGGCGGGCAAAAACATTCAGTACTTC	CASGEAGKNIQYF